Below, 18 T cell receptor beta chains from the same sample are listed, as sequenced in a study of T-cell reconstitution after alpha-beta-depleted transplantation in children (dated by TCRdb to the mid-2010s). Library generation was performed with PCR. Instrument used: Illumina HiSeq 2500. TCR library preparation used molecular barcoding, with unique molecular identifiers applied to normalize quantification of the TCRbeta repertoire. The public reads were reprocessed in TCRdb via fastp at Q25 and MiXCR, keeping in-frame beta chains. CDR3 protein sequences are deduplicated, and each keeps its most common genes and DNA. The table for this sample lists about 500,000 distinct CDR3 sequences; 32% of them were counted only once. The ten most abundant clones make up approximately 2.3% of the sample. Sequencing was performed on PBMCs from the stem cell graft donor, taken from the stem cell graft. These receptors all stem from a human donor who donated a stem cell graft to a child with aplastic anemia.

This clonotype occurred a few times. V and J are TRBV29-1 and TRBJ1-2; the match to TRBD1 covers 10 bases. V lost 6 bases to trimming and J lost 4 bases; unmatched junction nucleotides: 11. This CDR3 is built from 15 residues. Germline CDR1 reads SQVTM; CDR2 reads ANQGSEA. The CDR3 reads CSVYHPGQGTYGYTF. Here the CDR3 DNA reads TGCAGCGTCTACCACCCGGGACAGGGGACCTATGGCTACACCTTC.

The chain is built from TRBV27 and TRBJ2-3; TRBD2 matches at 8 bases. The CDR3 consists of 13 residues. Losses at the gene ends were 10 bases for V and 8 bases for J; bases not matched to a gene: 11. Per germline, CDR1 MNHEY and CDR2 SMNVEV (reference sequence). Here the CDR3 reads CATSGLGGGTQYF. The DNA of the CDR3 is TGTGCCACATCGGGACTAGGAGGAGGTACGCAGTATTTT.

The rearrangement uses TRBV12-3 or TRBV12-4 and TRBJ1-4, with D perhaps matching TRBD1 (6 bases). V was shortened by 3 bases and J by 6 bases, with 11 bases between the two germline ends. This CDR3 comprises 14 residues. CDR3 residues: CASSFVGGDEKLFF. Here the CDR3 DNA reads TGTGCCAGCAGTTTTGTGGGGGGCGATGAAAAACTGTTTTTT.

This rearrangement joins TRBV7-2 to TRBJ2-7; perhaps TRBD2 as D (6 bases). Germline V gene lookup returns CDR1 SGHTA and CDR2 FQGNSA. The V end was cut by 5 bases, the J end by 4 bases, with 15 bases between. There are 14 residues in the CDR3. The CDR3: CASSPRGGAYEQYF. Written as DNA, the CDR3 is TGTGCCAGCAGCCCTAGGGGCGGGGCGTACGAGCAGTACTTC.

This rearrangement joins TRBV19 to TRBJ2-2; 11 bases agree with TRBD2. The V gene end was trimmed by 7 bases and the J gene end by 6 bases; junction bases not matched to a gene: 13. The CDR3 is 17 residues long. Germline lookup yields CDR1 LNHDA and CDR2 SQIVND (reference sequence). The CDR3 DNA follows: TGTGCCAGTACCCCGGGACTAGCGGTCCGGGTGGCCGGGGAGCTGTTTTTT. It codes for CASTPGLAVRVAGELFF.

The gene calls are TRBV18 and TRBJ2-5, with 12 bases identical to TRBD2. The germline V gene has CDR1 KGHSH and CDR2 LQKENI. V lost 3 bases, J lost 2 bases, and 10 bases stayed unmatched. The CDR3 sequence is 18 residues long. The DNA for the CDR3 is TGTGCCAGCTCACCGACTAGCGGGAGTCCGGGTGGACAAGAGACCCAGTACTTC. Amino acids: CASSPTSGSPGGQETQYF.

This clonotype showed up just a few times. This sequence joins TRBV24-1 and TRBJ2-1; 9 positions match TRBD1. The V gene's germline CDR1 is KGHDR and CDR2 SFDVKD. V lost 0 bases to trimming and J lost 6 bases; unmatched junction nucleotides: 17. This CDR3 is built from 20 residues. In nucleotides, the CDR3 is TGTGCCACCAGTGATTTGTCCCCGAGGGGGGACAGGGAAGGATTCAATGAGCAGTTCTTC. Translated, it gives CATSDLSPRGDREGFNEQFF.

The chain couples TRBV30 to TRBJ1-2; no firm D call. The CDR3 runs 14 residues. Germline CDR1 is GTSNPN and CDR2 is SVGIG (reference sequence). Trimming left V 0 bases short and J 2 bases short, with 10 bases between. The CDR3 region is CAWSVMGANYGYTF. As DNA, the CDR3 is TGTGCCTGGAGTGTAATGGGTGCGAACTATGGCTACACCTTC.

The chain recombines TRBV15 with TRBJ1-1, with TRBD1 as a possible D gene (6 bases). Trimming pared 0 bases from V and 5 bases from J, leaving 13 bases between. Per the germline V gene, CDR1 is LNHNV and CDR2 is YYDKDF (reference sequence). The CDR3 contains 15 residues. CDR3 nucleotides: TGTGCCACCAGCAGAGACCCTACAGGGTCAACTGAAGCTTTCTTT. Translated, it gives CATSRDPTGSTEAFF. Drawing the rest from reference TRBV15 and TRBJ1-1, the complete variable domain is DAMVIQNPRYQVTQFGKPVTLSCSQTLNHNVMYWYQQKSSQAPKLLFHYYDKDFNNEADTPDNFQSRRPNTSFCFLDIRSPGLGDTAMYLCATSRDPTGSTEAFFGQGTRLTVV.

This chain joins TRBV19 and TRBJ2-2, with 7 bases aligning to TRBD2. There are 15 residues in the CDR3. V trimming: 6 bases; J trimming: 3 bases; junction bases outside the gene matches: 7. CDR1 and CDR2 (germline): LNHDA, SQIVND (reference sequence). The CDR3 DNA is TGTGCCAGTAGGCCCATCGGGGGGTACACCGGGGAGCTGTTTTTT. It specifies CASRPIGGYTGELFF.

This chain uses TRBV20-1 with TRBJ1-5; 12 bases map to TRBD1. Germline V CDR1 and CDR2: DFQATT, SNEGSKA (reference sequence). With V trimmed by 5 bases and J by 10 bases, 15 bases remained unmatched. The CDR3 contains 16 residues. In DNA form, the CDR3 reads TGCAGTGCTGCGGGGGGACAGGGGGCTCCCGGGGGACCCCAGCATTTT. It yields the protein CSAAGGQGAPGGPQHF.

The rearrangement joins TRBV12-3 or TRBV12-4 to TRBJ1-2; 9 bases map to TRBD1. The CDR3 runs 13 residues. J lost 7 bases, V lost 6 bases, and 6 bases had no gene match. The CDR3 DNA reads as TGTGCCAGCAGGGGGACAGGGAGGATTGGCTACACCTTC. Encoded protein: CASRGTGRIGYTF.

The J gene is TRBJ1-1, the V gene TRBV7-2; maybe TRBD1 (6 bases). V was pared by 5 bases and J by 4 bases, with 17 bases between. This CDR3 comprises 15 residues. The germline V gene encodes CDR1 SGHTA and CDR2 FQGNSA. As DNA, the CDR3 is TGTGCCAGCAGCCTGGGGGGCCTAACTACCACTGAAGCTTTCTTT. Its protein product is CASSLGGLTTTEAFF.

This clonotype was observed many times. V is TRBV5-5 and J is TRBJ1-1, with D possibly matching TRBD1 (5 bases). Deletions cut 2 bases from V and 4 bases from J, with 15 bases between. Germline V gene sequence: CDR1 SGHKS, CDR2 YYEKEE (reference sequence). The CDR3 spans 15 residues. This chain's CDR3 is CASSFSGGGGTEAFF. The CDR3 coding sequence is TGTGCCAGCAGCTTTAGCGGGGGAGGCGGCACTGAAGCTTTCTTT. Filled out from reference TRBV5-5 and TRBJ1-1, the complete variable domain reads DAGVTQSPTHLIKTRGQQVTLRCSPISGHKSVSWYQQVLGQGPQFIFQYYEKEERGRGNFPDRFSARQFPNYSSELNVNALLLGDSALYLCASSFSGGGGTEAFFGQGTRLTVV.

The chain employs TRBV20-1 and TRBJ2-7, with TRBD2 identical over 11 bases. The germline V gene has CDR1 DFQATT and CDR2 SNEGSKA (reference sequence). V lost 6 bases to trimming and J lost 3 bases; unmatched junction nucleotides: 10. The CDR3 runs 15 residues. The CDR3 nucleotides read TGCAGTGCCAAAAGAGGGCTAGCGGGAGGCTACGAGCAGTACTTC. Translated, it gives CSAKRGLAGGYEQYF.

In this sample, this clonotype turned up a few times. This chain joins TRBV21-1 and TRBJ1-5; the DNA was not compared with TRBD1, the D call given in the table. TRBV21-1 is tagged as a pseudogene. This CDR3 is built from 18 residues. The CDR3 sequence is CASRRNRGPPMRNQPQHF. CDR3 nucleotides: TGTGCCAGCAGAAGGAACAGGGGACCCCCGATGCGAAATCAGCCCCAGCATTTT.

The rearrangement links TRBV29-1 to TRBJ2-5; tentative D call: TRBD1 (5 bases). Deletions cut 3 bases from V and 9 bases from J, with 17 bases between. CDR1 and CDR2 (germline): SQVTM, ANQGSEA. This CDR3 spans 13 amino acids. The CDR3 coding sequence is TGCAGCGTTGAGAGGCAGGGTGTCAGGGCCCAGTACTTC. Residues: CSVERQGVRAQYF. Combining the CDR3 with reference TRBV29-1 and TRBJ2-5 gives the whole variable domain SAVISQKPSRDICQRGTSLTIQCQVDSQVTMMFWYRQQPGQSLTLIATANQGSEATYESGFVIDKFPISRPNLTFSTLTVSNMSPEDSSIYLCSVERQGVRAQYFGPGTRLLVL.

The gene calls are TRBV15 and TRBJ2-3, with D possibly being TRBD2 (6 bases). V shed 0 bases and J shed 3 bases, with 13 bases lying between them. This CDR3 spans 16 amino acids. Germline V gene lookup returns CDR1 LNHNV and CDR2 YYDKDF (reference sequence). The CDR3 DNA reads as TGTGCCACCAGCAGAGACTACGGGAGTGTTACAGATACGCAGTATTTT. Residues: CATSRDYGSVTDTQYF.